The 7 T cell receptor beta chains given below trace back to one sample, sequenced in a study of CD8 T cells in ankylosing spondylitis. TCRdb itself ran the 5' RACE reads through MiXCR, one entry per CDR3 protein. The table records 84,000 or so distinct CDR3 sequences, around 26% of them present only once. Sequencing was carried out using blood, either unsorted or a sorted T cell fraction (not recorded which). Source of these receptors: a male donor with ankylosing spondylitis or in good health (not recorded which).

This chain connects TRBV5-1 to TRBJ1-1, with D possibly matching TRBD1 (5 bases). This CDR3 region has 14 residues. V lost 4 bases, J lost 8 bases, and 18 bases lay in between. From germline, CDR1 is SGHRS and CDR2 YFSETQ. The CDR3 reads CASSTLSGRDEAFF. The CDR3 region has the DNA TGCGCCAGCAGCACCCTATCAGGCAGGGACGAAGCTTTCTTT. Complete variable domain (other parts from reference TRBV5-1 and TRBJ1-1): KAGVTQTPRYLIKTRGQQVTLSCSPISGHRSVSWYQQTPGQGLQFLFEYFSETQRNKGNFPGRFSGRQFSNSRSEMNVSTLELGDSALYLCASSTLSGRDEAFFGQGTRLTVV.

This clonotype was counted at least ten times. This rearrangement joins TRBV20-1 to TRBJ2-7; D gene ambiguous. The germline V gene encodes CDR1 DFQATT and CDR2 SNEGSKA (reference sequence). Trimming pared 3 bases from V and 4 bases from J, leaving 7 bases between. The CDR3 is 11 amino acids. CDR3 region: CSASPKYEQYF. The CDR3 nucleotides read TGCAGTGCTAGTCCCAAATACGAGCAGTACTTC.

CDR3 nucleotide sequence: TGCAGCGCCCTGGGGGCTCCCGGGGCAGGGGGCTCTGGCTACACCTTC. It encodes CSALGAPGAGGSGYTF. The J gene is TRBJ1-2, the V gene TRBV29-1; 8 bases match TRBD1. V dropped 7 bases and J dropped 7; count of bases not matched to a gene: 20. CDR1 and CDR2 (germline): SQVTM, ANQGSEA. This CDR3 contains 16 residues.

This clonotype was seen repeatedly, ten times or more. The CDR3 region is CATSRDRTGVREQYF. In DNA, the CDR3 is TGTGCCACCAGCAGAGATCGGACAGGGGTGAGGGAGCAGTACTTC. The chain carries TRBV15 and TRBJ2-7; 9 bases are a match to TRBD1. The CDR3 has 15 amino acids. The trim removed 0 bases at V and 7 bases at J, leaving 7 bases unmatched. Looked up from germline, CDR1 is LNHNV and CDR2 is YYDKDF (reference sequence).

For the CDR3, the DNA is TGTGCCAGCAGCTTTGCGGACCGAGATTGGGTGAAACCTTTCTTT. Amino acids: CASSFADRDWVKPFF. The V call is TRBV5-5, the J call TRBJ1-1; D gene uncertain. CDR3 length equals 15 residues. V gave up 2 bases and J gave up 12 bases, with 23 bases separating them. Germline V lookup: CDR1 SGHKS, CDR2 YYEKEE (reference sequence).

V gene TRBV7-3 combines with J gene TRBJ1-1, with D uncertain. This CDR3 comprises 14 residues. V was shortened by 6 bases and J by 1 base, with 12 bases between the two germline ends. CDR1 and CDR2 from the germline V gene are SGHTA and FQGTGA. This chain's CDR3 is CASRPGEKNTEAFF. In nucleotides, the CDR3 is TGTGCCAGCAGGCCGGGAGAAAAGAACACTGAAGCTTTCTTT.

The chain carries TRBV12-3 or TRBV12-4 and TRBJ2-3; no firm D call. The CDR3 length is 14 residues. The ends were cut back, 7 bases at V and 0 bases at J, with 11 bases in the middle. This CDR3 is CASKRFRSTDTQYF. CDR3 bases: TGTGCCAGCAAAAGATTCCGTAGCACAGATACGCAGTATTTT.